This TCR beta chain was retrieved from a study of T cell responses to AZD1222 COVID-19 vaccine (dated by TCRdb to about 2021). The study in broad terms: AZD1222 recipients with second doses at about 4 weeks or about 12 weeks were pooled, because spike-specific TCR depth and breadth did not differ between schedules. TCR sequencing was performed for approximately 240 trial participants, of whom around 200 were given two doses of AZD1222 and around 25 were given two doses of MenACWY control vaccine. Enrollment into the trials was organized by age into subgroups of 18-55, 56-69 and 70-plus years, and those subgroups contained roughly 150, 30 and 60 TCR-sequenced participants, respectively. What the study reported, not specific to this receptor: Most participants were white British and females outnumbered males, and the authors suggested that clonal diversity may have been underestimated. Only five or six AZD1222 recipients were SARS-CoV-2 seropositive at baseline, limiting conclusions about previously exposed vaccinees. The whole spike protein was spanned by vaccine-associated CD4 TCRs, and dominant responses were seen in regions 160-218 and 743-854. Because no day 14 peak-response samples were available, repertoires were characterized only after the peak T cell response. After two AZD1222 doses, both the breadth and the depth of spike-specific TCRs were significantly higher than at day 0 and than in MenACWY recipients. The 56-69-year group was small, and its depth increase did not reach significance, likely because of low power. Reportedly, close to half of the unique spike-specific TCRs recognized epitopes lying outside the regions that are mutated in the B.1.351 and B.1.1.7 variants.

The CDR3 regions of human TCRbeta chains were analyzed by immunosequencing. The original pipeline was this. TCRs in the repertoires were matched against a reference library of SARS-CoV-2-specific TCRs that had been generated with the MIRA antigen-specificity platform. Breadth was defined as the fraction of unique TCRs that were SARS-CoV-2-associated, and depth was defined as the fraction of total T cells that were SARS-CoV-2-associated. Using the MIRA data, each spike-specific TCR was assigned both to the spike region to which the TCR was reactive and to a CD4 or CD8 class. Log10-transformed breadth and depth values were compared by one-way ANOVA with Sidak's multiple comparisons tests. Drawn from immuneACCESS, this table holds only the in-frame rearrangements with V and J called that TCRdb kept. Clones are partly lost; checked studies trace under half to an unresolved V gene and leave the rest unexplained. V and J calls and clone size follow that table, whereas D and trimming were derived from the DNA. This sample lists around 130,000 clones; roughly 87% were detected once. Around 1.6% of the sample goes to the ten largest clones.

As regards this clone: It has no known antigen specificity. Per-nucleotide qualities are absent, and no much larger clonotype sits a single base away.

CDR1 and CDR2 are read off the germline V gene as KGHDR and SFDVKD. V has 7 bases trimmed and J has 0 bases trimmed; junction bases matching no gene number 3. The CDR3 sequence holds 14 residues, the cysteine and phenylalanine included. Solely the CDR3 DNA is kept, with 42 bases framed from the first base. Taken with the paper, the label for time point translates to: baseline before first vaccination. Vaccinee samples were obtained from the UK trials COV001 and COV002, which included a single-blind randomized controlled phase 2/3 trial of AZD1222 (ChAdOx1 nCoV-19) in healthy adults. For TCRbeta chain sequencing, PBMC samples from trial participants were taken at day 0 and at day 28 after the second dose.

The sequence links TRBV24-1 to TRBJ2-7; TRBD1 matches 9 bases in the middle. This sequence originates from an adult in good health. Sequencing was performed on peripheral blood, taken on day 0 of AZD1222 vaccination. The base sequence is TGTGCCACCAGCGGGACAGGGACCTCCTACGAGCAGTACTTC. It translates as CATSGTGTSYEQYF.